Listed here are 21 T cell receptor beta chains from one sample, sequenced in a study of control samples from healthy donors and cancer patients. Only in-frame clones appear in the TCRdb table, and some are missing; sequencing was by immunoSEQ multiplex PCR. The sample includes about 94,000 clones, about nine tenths of them seen just once. Sequenced: blood. These receptor sequences come from a woman between 18 and 29 years old in good health.

CDR3 amino acids: CASTPGGRGYTF. In nucleotides, the CDR3 is TGTGCCAGCACCCCCGGGGGGCGCGGCTACACCTTC. The V and J genes are TRBV6-5 and TRBJ1-2; perhaps TRBD1 as D (6 bases). Germline loops: CDR1 MNHEY, CDR2 SVGAGI. This CDR3 is 12 amino acids long. V was trimmed by 7 bases and J by 8 bases, leaving 14 bases between them.

V is TRBV24-1 and J is TRBJ2-7, with unresolved D. This CDR3 spans 11 amino acids. Trimming shortened V by 3 bases and J by 2 bases, and 1 base separated the two germline ends. Germline values: CDR1 KGHDR, CDR2 SFDVKD. The CDR3 here is CATSDAYEQYF. CDR3 bases: TGTGCCACCAGTGATGCCTACGAGCAGTACTTC.

This clone was picked up a small number of times. The chain employs TRBV6-4 and TRBJ1-6; D unresolved. V was trimmed by 2 bases and J by 8 bases, leaving 10 bases between them. The CDR3 has 14 amino acids. CDR1 and CDR2 from the germline V gene are MRHNA and SNTAGT. CDR3 sequence reads: CASSDGMEHSPLHF. The DNA of the CDR3 is TGTGCCAGCAGTGACGGGATGGAGCATTCACCCCTCCACTTT.

V usage is TRBV2 and J usage is TRBJ2-7, with D possibly matching TRBD1 (6 bases). V shed 5 bases and J shed 5 bases, with 16 bases lying between them. This CDR3 has 14 amino acids. CDR1 is SNHLY, CDR2 FYNNEI, per germline. In DNA, the CDR3 is TGTGCCAGCAGTCGAGACAGCCAGGGGAACGAGCAGTACTTC. Its protein is CASSRDSQGNEQYF.

The genes are TRBV3-1 (or the pseudogene TRBV3-2) and TRBJ1-2; possible D gene TRBD1, 5 bases. V lost 4 bases, J lost 4 bases, and 16 bases lay in between. The CDR3 length is 15 residues. Per germline, CDR1 LGHDT and CDR2 YNNKEL (reference sequence). The CDR3 DNA is TGTGCCAGCAGCCCCCCTCGGGGGATTAGCTATGGCTACACCTTC. Its translation is CASSPPRGISYGYTF.

The V and J genes are TRBV5-1 and TRBJ1-2; tentatively, D is TRBD1 (6 bases). The CDR3 contains 13 residues. V lost 4 bases, J lost 4 bases, and 11 bases lay in between. Germline CDR1 SGHRS, CDR2 YFSETQ. The CDR3 nucleotides are TGCGCCAGCAGCCTCGACAGGCCCTATGGCTACACCTTC. Its translation is CASSLDRPYGYTF.

V and J are TRBV25-1 and TRBJ2-3; D gene uncertain. The CDR3 is 11 residues long. Trimming removed 6 bases from V and 1 base from J, with 2 bases in between. The germline V gene encodes CDR1 MGHDK and CDR2 SYGVNS. CDR3 nucleotide sequence: TGTGCCAGCAGCCGCACAGATACGCAGTATTTT. Translated, it gives CASSRTDTQYF.

The chain joins TRBV4-2 to TRBJ1-5; no clear D gene. Trimming took 1 base from V and 4 from J, leaving 5 bases between them. The CDR3 covers 13 residues. Germline CDR1 reads LGHNA; CDR2 reads YNFKEQ. The CDR3 DNA sequence: TGTGCCAGCAGCCAAGCTACTAATCAGCCCCAGCATTTT. Its translation: CASSQATNQPQHF.

This sequence joins TRBV5-1 and TRBJ2-2; maybe TRBD1 (6 bases). The CDR3 extends over 15 amino acids. The germline CDR1 and CDR2 sequences are SGHRS and YFSETQ. Trimming stripped 3 bases from V and 5 bases from J, with 14 bases between. CDR3 in amino acids: CASSSAGEGTGELFF. Here the CDR3 DNA reads TGCGCCAGCAGCTCCGCAGGGGAAGGAACCGGGGAGCTGTTTTTT.

CDR3 bases: TGTGCCAGCAGTGAAGACTCGACAGGCACCTATGGCTACACCTTC. It encodes CASSEDSTGTYGYTF. The rearrangement joins TRBV2 to TRBJ1-2; D may be TRBD1 (6 bases). Germline V lookup: CDR1 SNHLY, CDR2 FYNNEI. Trimming took 1 base from V and 4 from J, leaving 13 bases between them. CDR3 size: 15 residues.

This rearrangement joins TRBV6-5 to TRBJ2-5, with D tentatively TRBD1 (6 bases). This CDR3 spans 14 amino acids. Per germline, CDR1 MNHEY and CDR2 SVGAGI. Between the trimmed V and J ends, which lost 7 bases and 2 bases, there was a span of 14 bases. This CDR3 reads CASMDWTEQETQYF. The CDR3 DNA follows: TGTGCCAGCATGGATTGGACAGAACAAGAGACCCAGTACTTC.

The chain employs TRBV12-5 and TRBJ2-7; tentative D call: TRBD1 (6 bases). This CDR3 has 14 amino acids. Between the trimmed V and J ends, which lost 7 bases and 7 bases, there was a span of 20 bases. Germline V lookup: CDR1 LGHNT, CDR2 FRNRAP. DNA for the CDR3: TGTGCTAGTGCTAGCCGGGACAAGAACATGGAGCAGTACTTC. The encoded protein is CASASRDKNMEQYF. Filled out from reference TRBV12-5 and TRBJ2-7, the complete variable domain reads DARVTQTPRHKVTEMGQEVTMRCQPILGHNTVFWYRQTMMQGLELLAYFRNRAPLDDSGMPKDRFSAEMPDATLATLKIQPSEPRDSAVYFCASASRDKNMEQYFGPGTRLTVT.

This chain connects TRBV13 to TRBJ1-3; 7 positions match TRBD1. The CDR3 is 14 amino acids. Germline-derived CDR1 and CDR2 are PRHDT and FYEKMQ (reference sequence). Unmatched junction bases numbered 4, after V lost 5 bases and J lost 3 bases. In nucleotides, the CDR3 is TGTGCCAGCAGCCCACAGGGGATTGGAAACACCATATATTTT. This gives the protein CASSPQGIGNTIYF.

This chain joins TRBV25-1 and TRBJ2-7; D may correspond to TRBD1 or TRBD2 (5 bases each). This CDR3 is built from 18 residues. Trimming stripped 3 bases from V and 3 bases from J, with 24 bases between. CDR1 and CDR2 from the germline V gene are MGHDK and SYGVNS. CDR3 sequence reads: CASSESTGRRQGVYEQYF. CDR3 nucleotides: TGTGCCAGCAGTGAGTCGACGGGAAGGCGCCAGGGAGTCTACGAGCAGTACTTC.

The J gene is TRBJ2-7, the V gene TRBV10-2; tentatively, D is TRBD1 or TRBD2 (5 bases each). The CDR3 runs to 12 residues. In germline, CDR1 is WSHSY, CDR2 SAAADI. Trimming took off 2 bases at V and 7 bases at J, with 9 bases between the two ends. Here the CDR3 DNA reads TGCGCCAGCAGTGAGGCCTGGGGGGAGCAGTACTTC. Encoded protein: CASSEAWGEQYF.

This chain links TRBV6-5 with TRBJ2-1; 11 nucleotides match TRBD2. The CDR3 is 15 residues long. Germline V gives CDR1 MNHEY, CDR2 SVGAGI. V lost 2 bases to trimming and J lost 8 bases; unmatched junction nucleotides: 5. CDR3 nucleotides: TGTGCCAGCAGTTACGTAGCGGGGGGGCCTGATGAGCAGTTCTTC. Protein product: CASSYVAGGPDEQFF.

The chain employs TRBV12-3 or TRBV12-4 and TRBJ2-2; D unclear. Trimming left V 9 bases short and J 7 bases short, with 12 bases between. The CDR3 sequence is 12 residues long. CDR3 in DNA: TGTGCCAGTCAATTAGGCGACGGGGAGCTGTTTTTT. Translating it yields CASQLGDGELFF.

This clone was found once. The J gene is TRBJ1-2, the V gene TRBV29-1, with D tentatively TRBD1 (5 bases). This CDR3 has 17 residues. Trimming removed 4 bases from V and 5 bases from J, with 26 bases in between. Germline V gives CDR1 SQVTM, CDR2 ANQGSEA. The CDR3 DNA is TGCAGCGTTGCGGGACCGAACGGCGTTGAGGGGAGATATGGCTACACCTTC. The encoded protein is CSVAGPNGVEGRYGYTF.

The V call is TRBV6-6, the J call TRBJ1-2; D gene unclear. The CDR3 is 11 residues long. V gave up 6 bases and J gave up 8 bases, with 10 bases separating them. The germline V gene encodes CDR1 MNHNY and CDR2 SVGAGI (reference sequence). CDR3 in DNA: TGTGCCAGCAGGAAGGCTGAGGGCTACACCTTC. Translated, it gives CASRKAEGYTF.

The chain couples TRBV6-1 to TRBJ1-4; no clear D gene. Trimming stripped 0 bases from V and 4 bases from J, with 15 bases between. Germline V lookup: CDR1 MNHNS, CDR2 SASEGT. CDR3 size: 17 residues. CDR3 protein: CASSEALPYSLNEKLFF. DNA for the CDR3: TGTGCCAGCAGTGAAGCGCTTCCGTACAGCCTTAATGAAAAACTGTTTTTT.

This clone was seen a single time. The chain uses TRBV5-1 and TRBJ2-3; TRBD1 aligns across 7 bases. The V gene end was trimmed by 1 base and the J gene end by 2 bases; junction bases not matched to a gene: 4. Germline-derived CDR1 and CDR2 are SGHRS and YFSETQ. The length of the CDR3 is 15 residues. The CDR3, as DNA: TGCGCCAGCAGCTTGCGGGACAGATACACAGATACGCAGTATTTT. It encodes CASSLRDRYTDTQYF.